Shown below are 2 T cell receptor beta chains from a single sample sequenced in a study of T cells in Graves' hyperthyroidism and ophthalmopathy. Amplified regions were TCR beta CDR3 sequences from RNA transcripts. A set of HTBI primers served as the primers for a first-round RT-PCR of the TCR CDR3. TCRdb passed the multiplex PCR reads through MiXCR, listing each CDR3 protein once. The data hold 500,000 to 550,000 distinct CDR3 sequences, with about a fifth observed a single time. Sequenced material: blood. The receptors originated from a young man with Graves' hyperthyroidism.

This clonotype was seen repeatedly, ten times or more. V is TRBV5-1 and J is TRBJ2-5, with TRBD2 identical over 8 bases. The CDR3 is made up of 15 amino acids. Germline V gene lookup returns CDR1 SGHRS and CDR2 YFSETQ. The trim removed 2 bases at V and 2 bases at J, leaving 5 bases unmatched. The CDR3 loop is CASSLSGSRQETQYF. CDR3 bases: TGCGCCAGCAGCTTAAGCGGGAGCCGGCAAGAGACCCAGTACTTC.

CDR3 in DNA: TGTGCCGGAAGGAGGTCTCGATCGAACACCGGGGAGCTGTTTTTT. The encoded protein is CAGRRSRSNTGELFF. This chain connects TRBV10-3 to TRBJ2-2; D may be TRBD2 (5 bases). There are 15 residues in the CDR3. V was cut by 11 bases and J by 0 bases, with 16 bases left in between. Germline V gene sequence: CDR1 ENHRY, CDR2 SYGVKD.